The clone carrying this TCR beta chain is a singleton in its sample. The data derive from a study of ipilimumab plus nivolumab after autologous stem cell transplantation. About the study: Typical patient got four to six ipilimumab doses and seven to nine nivolumab doses (median).

The length of the CDR3 is 12 residues. V gave up 6 bases and J gave up 10 bases, with 15 bases separating them. Germline V gene data show CDR1 as SNHLY and CDR2 as FYNNEI. Checkpoint therapy with ipilimumab 1 mg/kg began 14 to 28 days after transplant. Patients received nivolumab 3 mg/kg at weeks 1, 4, 7, 10, then fortnightly to week 26. Using immunoSEQ multiplex PCR, the repertoire was profiled, and TCRdb retains in-frame clones only, with some absent. The sample has 13,000 to 15,000 clones, approximately 75% seen once. The chain uses TRBV2 and TRBJ1-1; D gene unclear. This TCR was recovered from a male donor with primary mediastinal lymphoma. The sample was PBMCs, taken in a trial of ipilimumab plus nivolumab as post-transplant consolidation. This CDR3 is CASSLALSGAFF. CDR3 nucleotide sequence: TGTGCCAGCAGCCTAGCCCTCTCGGGAGCTTTCTTT.